This T cell receptor beta chain was identified during a study of blood T cell repertoires in COVID-19. Whole-study context: COVID-19 samples collected from the United States, Italy and Spain covered acute and convalescent phases.

Recruited during active infection, patients (from Seattle) were subsequently followed longitudinally. Under the authors' procedure: Reference gene primer amplification gave estimated nucleated cell counts. Method: immunoSEQ multiplex PCR; TCRdb's copy keeps in-frame clones and lacks some. The DNA gave D and trimming, while V, J and clone size come from that table. The sample has under 70,000 clones; 88% are singletons. CDR3 length: 16 residues. V lost 2 bases and J lost 2; bases outside the gene matches: 4. From germline, CDR1 is MNHEY and CDR2 SVGEGT. This receptor was identified in a woman in her sixties with COVID-19, enrolled during active disease. The V call is TRBV6-2 or TRBV6-3, the J call TRBJ2-7; 12 bases are a match to TRBD2. Sequenced sample: peripheral blood. CDR3 sequence: CASSYMTSGGTYEQYF. In nucleotides, the CDR3 is TGTGCCAGCAGTTACATGACTAGCGGGGGAACCTACGAGCAGTACTTC.